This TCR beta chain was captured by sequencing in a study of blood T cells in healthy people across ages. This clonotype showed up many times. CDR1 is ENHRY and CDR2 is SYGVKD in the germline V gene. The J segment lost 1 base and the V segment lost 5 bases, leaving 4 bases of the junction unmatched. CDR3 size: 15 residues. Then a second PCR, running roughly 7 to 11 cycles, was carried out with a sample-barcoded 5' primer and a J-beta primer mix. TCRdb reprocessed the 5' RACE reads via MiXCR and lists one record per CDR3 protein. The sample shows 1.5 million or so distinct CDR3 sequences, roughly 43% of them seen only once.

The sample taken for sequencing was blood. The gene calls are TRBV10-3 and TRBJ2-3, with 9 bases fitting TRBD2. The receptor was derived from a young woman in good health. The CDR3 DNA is TGTGCCATCAGTCGGTCTAGCGGGGGCACAGATACGCAGTATTTT. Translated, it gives CAISRSSGGTDTQYF.